This entry lists 11 T cell receptor beta chains sequenced from one sample in a study of CDR3 diversity in severe acne. TCRdb called the PCR reads again in MiXCR, with one record for every CDR3 protein. Among around 85,000 distinct CDR3 sequences listed, about 49% were seen once. Sequenced: blood. The receptors were gathered from a male donor with severe acne vulgaris.

In its sample, this clonotype was seen a few times. The V call is TRBV6-6, the J call TRBJ2-7, with TRBD2 matching over 14 bases. CDR1 MNHNY and CDR2 SVGAGI come from the germline V gene (reference sequence). The CDR3 is 19 residues long. V was clipped by 3 bases and J by 2 bases; unmatched bases: 12. The CDR3 coding sequence is TGTGCCAGCAGTTATTTTCCCGGGACTAGCGGGAGCGTCCCCTACGAGCAGTACTTC. Its protein product is CASSYFPGTSGSVPYEQYF.

This clonotype has only one observation. A much larger clone is a single base away; this may be a read error. Here the CDR3 omits its conserved ending phenylalanine or tryptophan, so a read error is the likely source. The CDR3 region is CASSLVNTEAFL. CDR3 sequence (DNA): TGTGCCAGCAGTTTGGTGAACACTGAAGCTTTCCTT. The genes are TRBV12-3 or TRBV12-4 and TRBJ1-1; D is unclear. This CDR3 has 12 residues. The germline V and J ends were trimmed by 3 bases and 0 bases, with 2 bases remaining between them.

This clonotype was found many times. The genes are TRBV6-4 and TRBJ1-1; D ambiguous. Looked up from germline, CDR1 is MRHNA and CDR2 is SNTAGT. Trimming cost V 0 bases and J 0 bases, with 5 bases left between them. The CDR3 sequence is 14 residues long. The CDR3 DNA reads TGTGCCAGCAGTGACTCCTCCTTGAACACTGAAGCTTTCTTT. Translating gives CASSDSSLNTEAFF.

The chain has TRBV2 and TRBJ2-7; weak D call: TRBD1 (6 bases). CDR1 SNHLY and CDR2 FYNNEI come from the germline V gene. The CDR3 spans 13 residues. Trimming removed 5 bases at V and 1 base at J, with 9 bases between. The CDR3 nucleotides are TGTGCCAGCAGTTTGGACAGATCCTACGAGCAGTACTTC. This gives the protein CASSLDRSYEQYF.

This clonotype was picked up a small number of times. V is TRBV4-1 and J is TRBJ2-6; D gene unclear. Trimming cost V 1 base and J 4 bases, with 8 bases left between them. Per germline, CDR1 MGHRA and CDR2 YSYEKL. The CDR3 covers 15 residues. CDR3 protein: CASSQVVGGANVLTF. The CDR3, as DNA: TGCGCCAGCAGCCAAGTAGTAGGGGGGGCCAACGTCCTGACTTTC.

This clonotype was found once. The rearrangement links TRBV7-9 to TRBJ1-6, with TRBD1 identical over 9 bases. This CDR3 is 15 amino acids long. The trim removed 5 bases at V and 9 bases at J, leaving 8 bases unmatched. The germline CDR1 and CDR2 sequences are SEHNR and FQNEAQ (reference sequence). CDR3 coding DNA: TGTGCCAGCAGCCTTACCGGGACAGGGACTTCACCCCTCCACTTT. Protein: CASSLTGTGTSPLHF.

This clonotype was recorded once. This chain connects TRBV13 to TRBJ2-7; TRBD2 matches 13 bases. Gene TRBJ2-1 matches the end of the DNA better, so the J call may be wrong. Germline lookup yields CDR1 PRHDT and CDR2 FYEKMQ (reference sequence). CDR3 size: 15 residues. CDR3 residues: CASSQAGTSGMAQFF. CDR3 DNA sequence: TGTGCCAGCAGCCAGGCCGGGACTAGCGGGATGGCGCAGTTCTTC.

This clonotype was detected ten times or more. V usage is TRBV20-1 and J usage is TRBJ1-2; D may be TRBD1 (5 bases). The length of the CDR3 is 13 residues. CDR1 is DFQATT, CDR2 SNEGSKA, per germline (reference sequence). The germline V and J ends were trimmed by 6 bases and 3 bases, with 14 bases remaining between them. CDR3 sequence: CSANQWGDYGYTF. In DNA form, the CDR3 reads TGCAGTGCCAATCAATGGGGGGACTATGGCTACACCTTC.

V usage is TRBV6-1 and J usage is TRBJ1-5; no reliable D call. This CDR3 has 15 amino acids. Per the germline V gene, CDR1 is MNHNS and CDR2 is SASEGT. Trimming cost V 1 base and J 5 bases, with 12 bases left between them. CDR3 bases: TGTGCCAGCAGTGAAGAATGGGATTCCGATCAGCCCCAGCATTTT. Protein sequence: CASSEEWDSDQPQHF.

This clonotype was detected ten times or more. The chain carries TRBV9 and TRBJ2-3; no definite D call. CDR1 SGDLS and CDR2 YYNGEE come from the germline V gene. CDR3 length equals 15 residues. Deletions cut 0 bases from V and 6 bases from J, with 14 bases between. As DNA, the CDR3 is TGTGCCAGCAGCGTAGACGGCCGATTGAGGGATACGCAGTATTTT. Protein: CASSVDGRLRDTQYF.

The rearrangement links TRBV25-1 to TRBJ2-7; D gene uncertain. The CDR3 sequence is 15 residues long. Germline loops: CDR1 MGHDK, CDR2 SYGVNS. Trimming removed 6 bases from V and 0 bases from J, with 15 bases in between. The CDR3 is CASSLDGSLSYEQYF. In DNA, the CDR3 is TGTGCCAGCAGCCTTGACGGATCCCTCTCCTACGAGCAGTACTTC.